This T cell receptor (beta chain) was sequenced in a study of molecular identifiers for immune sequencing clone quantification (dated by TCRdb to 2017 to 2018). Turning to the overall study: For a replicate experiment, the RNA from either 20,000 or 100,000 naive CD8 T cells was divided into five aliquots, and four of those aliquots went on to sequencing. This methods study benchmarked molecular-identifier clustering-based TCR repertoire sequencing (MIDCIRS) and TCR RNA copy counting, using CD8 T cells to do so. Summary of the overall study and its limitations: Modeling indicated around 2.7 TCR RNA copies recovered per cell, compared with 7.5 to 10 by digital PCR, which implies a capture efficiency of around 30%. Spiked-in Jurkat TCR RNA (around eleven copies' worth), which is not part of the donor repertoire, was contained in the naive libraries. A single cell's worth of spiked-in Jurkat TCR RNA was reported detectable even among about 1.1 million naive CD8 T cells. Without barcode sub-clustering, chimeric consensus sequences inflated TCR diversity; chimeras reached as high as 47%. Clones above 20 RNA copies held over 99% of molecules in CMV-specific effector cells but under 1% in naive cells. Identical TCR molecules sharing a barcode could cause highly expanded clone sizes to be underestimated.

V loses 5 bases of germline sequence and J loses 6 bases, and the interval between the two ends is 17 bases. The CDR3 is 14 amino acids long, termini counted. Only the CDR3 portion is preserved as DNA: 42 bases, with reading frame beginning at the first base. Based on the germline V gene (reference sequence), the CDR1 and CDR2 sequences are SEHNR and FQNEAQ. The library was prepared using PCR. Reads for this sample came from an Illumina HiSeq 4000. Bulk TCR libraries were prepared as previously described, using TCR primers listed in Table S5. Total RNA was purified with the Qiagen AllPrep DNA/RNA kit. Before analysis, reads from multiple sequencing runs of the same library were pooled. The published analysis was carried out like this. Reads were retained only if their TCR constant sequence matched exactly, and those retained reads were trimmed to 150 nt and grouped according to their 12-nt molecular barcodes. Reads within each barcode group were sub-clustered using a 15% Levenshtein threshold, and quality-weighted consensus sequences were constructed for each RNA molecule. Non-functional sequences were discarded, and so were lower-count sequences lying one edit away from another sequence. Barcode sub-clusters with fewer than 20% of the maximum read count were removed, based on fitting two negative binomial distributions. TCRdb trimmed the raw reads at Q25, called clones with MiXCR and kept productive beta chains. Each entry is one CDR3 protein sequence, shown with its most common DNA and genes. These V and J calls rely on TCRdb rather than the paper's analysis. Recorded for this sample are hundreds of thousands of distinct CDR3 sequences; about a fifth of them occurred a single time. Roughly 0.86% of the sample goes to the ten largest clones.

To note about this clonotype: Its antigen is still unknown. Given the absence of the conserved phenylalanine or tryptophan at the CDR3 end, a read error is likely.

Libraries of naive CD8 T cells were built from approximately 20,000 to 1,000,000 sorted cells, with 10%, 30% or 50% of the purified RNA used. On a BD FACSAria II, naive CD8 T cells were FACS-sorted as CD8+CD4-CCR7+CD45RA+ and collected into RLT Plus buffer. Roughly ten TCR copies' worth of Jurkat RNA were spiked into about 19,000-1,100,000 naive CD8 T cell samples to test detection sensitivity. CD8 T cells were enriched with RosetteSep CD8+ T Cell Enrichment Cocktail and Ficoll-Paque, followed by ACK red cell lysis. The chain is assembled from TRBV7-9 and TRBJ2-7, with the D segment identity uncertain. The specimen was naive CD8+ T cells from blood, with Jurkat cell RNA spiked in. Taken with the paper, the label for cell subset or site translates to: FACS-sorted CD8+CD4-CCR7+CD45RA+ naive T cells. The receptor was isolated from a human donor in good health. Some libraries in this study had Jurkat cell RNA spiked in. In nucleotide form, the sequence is TGTGCCAGCAGCCCTACCGACCTGTTCCCCGAGCAGTACCTC. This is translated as CASSPTDLFPEQYL.